This is a list of T cell receptor beta chains from one sample in a study of T cell repertoires in cytomegalovirus infection. MiXCR was run by TCRdb on the reads, yielding one entry per CDR3 protein. The sample contains about 460,000 distinct CDR3 sequences, approximately 11% of which appear only once. Sample: PBMCs. Receptor source: a human donor in good health (CMV status not recorded). Some clones in this sample may be carry-over from other donors' samples. Both conserved end residues are part of each CDR3. The D gene is left open where the match is weak. Not every row has a clone size; where given, it reads once, few, many or a size class.

. | TRBJ1-6 | . | TRBV5-6 | CASSLDPSSYNSPLHF | TGTGCCAGCAGCCTGGACCCGAGCTCCTATAATTCACCCCTCCACTTT
TRBD1 | TRBJ2-1 | many | TRBV7-6 | CASSLNRDSEYLHEQFF | TGTGCCAGCAGCTTAAACCGGGACAGTGAATATCTCCATGAGCAGTTCTTC
TRBD1 | TRBJ1-4 | many | TRBV20-1 | CSVPGQSTTNEKLFF | TGCAGTGTTCCGGGACAGAGTACAACTAATGAAAAACTGTTTTTT
. | TRBJ1-4 | . | TRBV5-1 | CASSSESGGIGEKLFF | TGCGCCAGCAGCTCAGAATCAGGAGGAATAGGGGAAAAACTGTTTTTT
TRBD2 | TRBJ2-7 | many | TRBV7-9 | CASSSPGGNDEQYF | TGTGCCAGCAGCTCCCCGGGAGGGAATGACGAGCAGTACTTC
TRBD1 | TRBJ1-6 | many | TRBV12-3/TRBV12-4 | CASSPGQLNSPLHF | TGTGCCAGCAGCCCGGGACAGCTTAATTCACCCCTCCACTTT
. | TRBJ2-2 | . | TRBV3-1 | CASSDAMAGELFF | TGTGCCAGCAGCGACGCTATGGCCGGGGAGCTGTTTTTT
. | TRBJ2-5 | many | TRBV11-2 | CASSLVHLRRVRETQYF | TGTGCCAGCAGCTTAGTTCACTTGCGTCGGGTTCGAGAGACCCAGTACTTC
. | TRBJ2-5 | . | TRBV20-1 | CSARGSRETQYF | TGCAGTGCTAGGGGATCCAGGGAGACCCAGTACTTC
. | TRBJ1-1 | once | TRBV10-3 | CAISVVQENTEAFF | TGTGCCATCAGTGTAGTACAGGAGAACACTGAAGCTTTCTTT
. | TRBJ2-7 | many | TRBV19 | CASSTSEGTYEQYF | TGTGCCAGTAGTACAAGCGAGGGGACCTACGAGCAGTACTTC
. | TRBJ2-7 | . | TRBV5-3 | CASSLAKDLTYEQYF | TGTGCCAGCAGCTTGGCCAAGGACTTGACTTACGAGCAGTACTTC
. | TRBJ1-2 | few | TRBV28 | CASSLPGHSYTF | TGTGCCAGCAGTTTACCGGGACATAGCTACACCTTC
. | TRBJ2-4 | many | TRBV12-3/TRBV12-4 | CASSTLGGPRPDDIQYF | TGTGCCAGCAGTACGTTAGGAGGGCCGCGTCCGGACGACATTCAGTACTTC
TRBD2 | TRBJ2-1 | . | TRBV9 | CASSVDRGGGNEQFF | TGTGCCAGCAGCGTAGATCGGGGGGGGGGCAATGAGCAGTTCTTC
. | TRBJ1-5 | . | TRBV6-4 | CASSDQEGQPQHF | TGTGCCAGCAGTGACCAGGAGGGGCAGCCCCAGCATTTT